The rows below give T cell receptor beta chains drawn from one sample of a study of blood T cell repertoires in COVID-19. TCRdb's copy holds only in-frame clones and misses some; the assay was immunoSEQ multiplex PCR. The table shows about 280,000 clones, with approximately 88% occurring only once. Sequencing was carried out using PBMCs or T cells enriched from blood (not recorded which). All receptors come from a woman between 35 and 50 years old who had recovered from COVID-19. CDR3s include the opening cysteine and the closing phenylalanine or tryptophan. The order of the fields is V gene, J gene, D gene, CDR3 DNA, CDR3 protein. A D gene is named only where the DNA matches it firmly.

TRBV6-2/TRBV6-3	TRBJ2-1	TRBD1	TGTGCCAGCAGTTACGCGGCAGGGGGCTACAATGAGCAGTTCTTC	CASSYAAGGYNEQFF
TRBV30	TRBJ1-1	.	TGTGCCTGGGGGACGTCAGGGAGGGCTTTCTTT	CAWGTSGRAFF
TRBV10-2	TRBJ2-2	TRBD2	TGCGCCAGCAGTGAGTCGCAAGCGGGAGCGGTCGGGGAGCTGTTTTTT	CASSESQAGAVGELFF
TRBV30	TRBJ1-6	.	TGTGCCTGGGACAACTATAATTCACCCCTCCACTTT	CAWDNYNSPLHF
TRBV30	TRBJ2-5	TRBD1	TGTGCCTGGAGTCCCCGCGGCAGGGGGCGGGCGAACCAAGAGACCCAGTACTTC	CAWSPRGRGRANQETQYF
TRBV7-2	TRBJ2-3	TRBD2	TGTGCCAGCAGCTTAGCGGGAAAAATCAGCGGGAGGCTCAGCACAGATACGCAGTATTTT	CASSLAGKISGRLSTDTQYF
TRBV24-1	TRBJ1-5	TRBD1	TGTGCCACCAGTGATGGGGACAGGGGAGCGGCGCCCCAGCATTTT	CATSDGDRGAAPQHF
TRBV7-2	TRBJ1-1	TRBD1	TGTGCCAGCAGCCCGGGACAGGGGGTAGAGACTGAAGCTTTCTTT	CASSPGQGVETEAFF
TRBV7-9	TRBJ2-1	TRBD2	TGTGCCAGCAGCTTCGGACTAGCCGGATACAATGAGCAGTTCTTC	CASSFGLAGYNEQFF
TRBV4-1	TRBJ2-7	TRBD1	TGCGCCAGCAGGTCCACAGGGGCGTCCTACGAGCAGTACTTC	CASRSTGASYEQYF